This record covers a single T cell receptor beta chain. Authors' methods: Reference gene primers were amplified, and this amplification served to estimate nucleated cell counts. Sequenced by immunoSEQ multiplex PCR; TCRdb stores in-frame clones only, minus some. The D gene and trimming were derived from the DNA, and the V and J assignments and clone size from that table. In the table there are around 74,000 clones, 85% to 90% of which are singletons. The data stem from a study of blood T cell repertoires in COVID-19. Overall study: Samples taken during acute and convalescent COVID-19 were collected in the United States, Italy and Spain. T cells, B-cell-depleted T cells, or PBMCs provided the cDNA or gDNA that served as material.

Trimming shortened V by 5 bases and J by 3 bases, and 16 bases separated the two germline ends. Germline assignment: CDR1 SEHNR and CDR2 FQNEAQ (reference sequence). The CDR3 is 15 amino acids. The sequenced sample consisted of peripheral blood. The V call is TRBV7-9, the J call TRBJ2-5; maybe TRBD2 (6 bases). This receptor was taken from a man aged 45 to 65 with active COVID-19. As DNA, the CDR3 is TGTGCCAGCAGCCCAGCCGGAGGGCGGGAAGAGACCCAGTACTTC. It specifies CASSPAGGREETQYF.